The present entry profiles one TCR beta chain with its context. The data were taken from a study of blood T cell repertoires in COVID-19. Study in general: Material from acute and convalescent COVID-19 was sourced from the United States, Italy and Spain. The cDNA or gDNA used as material had been derived from T cells, B-cell-depleted T cells, or PBMCs.

The V and J ends lost 1 base and 5 bases, in that order; junction bases with no gene match: 9. The CDR3 extends over 18 amino acids. Germline CDR1 is SGHAT and CDR2 is FQNNGV. In the original workflow: Reference gene primers were amplified, and this amplification served to estimate nucleated cell counts. TCRdb keeps only in-frame clones here, not all; method: immunoSEQ multiplex PCR. That table gives V, J and clone size, and the DNA gave D and trimming. The table has 250,000 or so clones, approximately 87% seen once. The chain carries TRBV11-2 and TRBJ2-2, with TRBD2 matching 11 bases. The sample taken for sequencing was peripheral blood. This sequence originates from a man in his fifties or sixties with acute or convalescent COVID-19. CDR3 loop: CASSLVLAGGKQTGELFF. CDR3 nucleotides: TGTGCCAGCAGCTTAGTCCTAGCGGGAGGCAAGCAGACCGGGGAGCTGTTTTTT.